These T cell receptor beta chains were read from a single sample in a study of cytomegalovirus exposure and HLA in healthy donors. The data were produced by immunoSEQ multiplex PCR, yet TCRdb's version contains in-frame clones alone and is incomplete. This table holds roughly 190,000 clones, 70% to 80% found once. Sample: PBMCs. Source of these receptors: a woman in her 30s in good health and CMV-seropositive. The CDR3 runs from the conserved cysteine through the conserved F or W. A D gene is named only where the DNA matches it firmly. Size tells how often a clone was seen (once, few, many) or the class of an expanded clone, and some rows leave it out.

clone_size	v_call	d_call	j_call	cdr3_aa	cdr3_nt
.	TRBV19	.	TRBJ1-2	CASSMKTDGNYGYTF	TGTGCCAGTAGTATGAAGACTGACGGCAACTATGGCTACACCTTC
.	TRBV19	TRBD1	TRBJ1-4	CASSPGTAYPNEKLFF	TGTGCCAGTAGCCCTGGGACAGCCTACCCTAATGAAAAACTGTTTTTT
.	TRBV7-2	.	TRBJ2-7	CASSLVLTSPYEQYF	TGTGCCAGCAGCTTAGTTCTAACTTCCCCTTACGAGCAGTACTTC
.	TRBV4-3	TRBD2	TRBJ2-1	CASSQPGGEQFF	TGCGCCAGCAGCCAGCCGGGAGGGGAGCAGTTCTTC
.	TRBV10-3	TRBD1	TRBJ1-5	CAITSDRVQPQHF	TGTGCCATCACCTCGGACAGGGTTCAGCCCCAGCATTTT
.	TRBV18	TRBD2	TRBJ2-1	CASSPSQAGGPLPEQFF	TGTGCCAGCTCACCATCCCAAGCGGGAGGGCCCCTACCTGAGCAGTTCTTC
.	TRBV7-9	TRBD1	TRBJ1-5	CASSNKTGNNQPQHF	TGTGCCAGCAGTAATAAGACAGGGAACAATCAGCCCCAGCATTTT
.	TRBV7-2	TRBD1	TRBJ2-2	CASSGRGQGRAGELFF	TGTGCCAGCAGCGGAAGGGGACAGGGGAGGGCCGGGGAGCTGTTTTTT
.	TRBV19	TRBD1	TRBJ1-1	CASTWPGQGNTEAFF	TGTGCCAGTACCTGGCCGGGACAGGGGAACACTGAAGCTTTCTTT
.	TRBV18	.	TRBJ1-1	CASSPSQGSRMNTEAFF	TGTGCCAGCTCACCGTCACAGGGAAGCAGAATGAACACTGAAGCTTTCTTT
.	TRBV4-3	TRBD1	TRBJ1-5	CASSQEIGGVSNQPQHF	TGCGCCAGCAGCCAAGAGATAGGGGGCGTTAGCAATCAGCCCCAGCATTTT
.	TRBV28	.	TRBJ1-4	CAIAGGKVREKLFF	TGTGCCATCGCGGGGGGAAAGGTGCGGGAAAAACTGTTTTTT
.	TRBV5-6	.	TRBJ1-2	CASSLSPDSNYGYTF	TGTGCCAGCAGCTTGAGTCCGGACAGCAACTATGGCTACACCTTC
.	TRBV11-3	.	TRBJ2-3	CASSSSGGPTDTQYF	TGTGCCAGCAGCTCCTCCGGCGGTCCCACAGATACGCAGTATTTT
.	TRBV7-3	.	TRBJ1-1	CASSLTGGPYTEAFF	TGTGCCAGCAGCTTAACGGGGGGGCCTTACACTGAAGCTTTCTTT
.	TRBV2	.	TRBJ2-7	CASSDGPPYEQYF	TGTGCCAGCAGTGATGGGCCCCCCTACGAGCAGTACTTC
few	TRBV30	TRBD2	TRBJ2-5	CAWSVGGSQETQYF	TGTGCCTGGAGTGTGGGCGGGAGCCAAGAGACCCAGTACTTC
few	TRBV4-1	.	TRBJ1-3	CASSQLYGSGNTIYF	TGCGCCAGCAGCCAACTGTACGGCTCTGGAAACACCATATATTTT
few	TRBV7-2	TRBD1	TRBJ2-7	CASSLRRTGVGYEQYF	TGTGCCAGCAGCCTAAGGAGGACAGGGGTGGGTTACGAGCAGTACTTC
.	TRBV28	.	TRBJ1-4	CASSLLGGEKLFF	TGTGCCAGCAGTTTACTGGGAGGAGAAAAACTGTTTTTT
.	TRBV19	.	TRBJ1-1	CASSKFSRTVLLNTEAFF	TGTGCCAGTAGTAAGTTCTCCCGGACAGTCCTCTTGAACACTGAAGCTTTCTTT
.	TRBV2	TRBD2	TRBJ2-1	CASSEVLAGNEQFF	TGTGCCAGCAGTGAGGTCCTAGCGGGCAATGAGCAGTTCTTC